This entry lists 8 T cell receptor beta chains sequenced from one sample in a study of beta chain features in type 1 diabetes. Study findings and constraints: Across all four CD4+ subsets, people with type 1 diabetes showed modestly shorter TCRB CDR3s.

No antigen is known for these receptors. Reverse transcription of all isolated RNA meant that expressed TCRB transcripts were sequenced. Clones were sequenced by immunoSEQ multiplex PCR, and TCRdb holds only the in-frame ones, with some missing. The sample contains approximately 170,000 clones, approximately 8.4% of which appear only once. Material for sequencing was central memory CD4+ T cells from blood. Every receptor here comes from a man younger than 30 with type 1 diabetes.

This clone was detected a few times. The V call is TRBV11-2, the J call TRBJ2-3, with D maybe TRBD2 (6 bases). Trimming removed 5 bases from V and 3 bases from J, with 18 bases in between. The germline V gene encodes CDR1 SGHAT and CDR2 FQNNGV. The CDR3 runs 16 residues. DNA of the CDR3: TGTGCCAGCAGCCCGCGTCTGATAGCGGTGACAGATACGCAGTATTTT. The encoded protein is CASSPRLIAVTDTQYF.

This clone occurred a few times. This chain joins TRBV5-6 and TRBJ1-5; 7 nucleotides line up with TRBD1. The CDR3 extends over 15 amino acids. With 3 bases clipped from V and 2 bases from J, the junction kept 5 bases outside the gene matches. Germline CDR1 reads SGHDT; CDR2 reads YYEEEE. In DNA form, the CDR3 reads TGTGCCAGCAGCTCGACAGGGTACGGCAATCAGCCCCAGCATTTT. It yields the protein CASSSTGYGNQPQHF.

The chain couples TRBV10-3 to TRBJ2-1; 7 bases map to TRBD2. Germline loops: CDR1 ENHRY, CDR2 SYGVKD. The CDR3 sequence is 14 residues long. V was clipped by 7 bases and J by 3 bases; unmatched bases: 6. Here the CDR3 reads CAIKGLGLYNEQFF. The CDR3, as DNA: TGTGCCATCAAAGGACTAGGTCTCTACAATGAGCAGTTCTTC.

The rearrangement joins TRBV30 to TRBJ2-1; D is undetermined. V was trimmed by 1 base and J by 5 bases, leaving 15 bases between them. The CDR3 is made up of 15 amino acids. The germline gives CDR1 GTSNPN, CDR2 SVGIG (reference sequence). The CDR3 protein is CAWSGRRWRNNEQFF. CDR3 coding DNA: TGTGCCTGGAGTGGTCGACGGTGGAGAAACAATGAGCAGTTCTTC.

In this sample, this clone turned up many times. This chain connects TRBV5-6 to TRBJ2-1, with TRBD2 matching 8 bases. This CDR3 has 15 residues. With V trimmed by 2 bases and J by 6 bases, 7 bases remained unmatched. Germline V gives CDR1 SGHDT, CDR2 YYEEEE. In DNA, the CDR3 is TGTGCCAGCAGCTTCGGGGGGGCGACTGTCAATGAGCAGTTCTTC. It is translated as CASSFGGATVNEQFF.

The chain joins TRBV19 to TRBJ1-5; 8 bases align to TRBD1. The CDR3 loop spans 16 amino acids. Germline V gene data show CDR1 as LNHDA and CDR2 as SQIVND (reference sequence). Trimming cost V 4 bases and J 1 base; bases outside gene matches: 6. The CDR3 DNA is TGTGCCAGTAGTACCCAACAGGGGGTAAGCAATCAGCCCCAGCATTTT. This translates into CASSTQQGVSNQPQHF. The full variable domain, its missing parts supplied by reference TRBV19 and TRBJ1-5, is DGGITQSPKYLFRKEGQNVTLSCEQNLNHDAMYWYRQDPGQGLRLIYYSQIVNDFQKGDIAEGYSVSREKKESFPLTVTSAQKNPTAFYLCASSTQQGVSNQPQHFGDGTRLSIL.

J is TRBJ1-4 and V is TRBV28; possibly TRBD1 for D (6 bases). The ends were cut back, 7 bases at V and 5 bases at J, with 17 bases in the middle. Germline-derived CDR1 and CDR2 are MDHEN and SYDVKM. There are 15 residues in the CDR3. In nucleotides, the CDR3 is TGTGCCAGCACCCCTCACAGGGAAGGGAATGAAAAACTGTTTTTT. Translated: CASTPHREGNEKLFF.

This chain connects TRBV7-9 to TRBJ2-3; D not resolved. V lost 1 base and J 5 bases, leaving 4 bases between the germline ends. The CDR3 is 12 amino acids. Germline assignment: CDR1 SEHNR and CDR2 FQNEAQ (reference sequence). As DNA, the CDR3 is TGTGCCAGCAGCTTAGACGGAGATACGCAGTATTTT. Protein product: CASSLDGDTQYF.